The 10 T cell receptor beta chains listed next were all sequenced from one sample in a study of blood T cell repertoires in COVID-19. Clones were sequenced by immunoSEQ multiplex PCR, and TCRdb holds only the in-frame ones, with some missing. The table shows 200,000 to 250,000 clones, with 85% to 90% occurring only once. Sequencing was performed on peripheral blood. Receptor source: a man younger than 30 with active or convalescent COVID-19.

This clone was counted once. V and J are TRBV28 and TRBJ2-4; a possible D gene is TRBD2 (6 bases). Trimming left V 5 bases short and J 2 bases short, with 19 bases between. Germline V CDR1 and CDR2: MDHEN, SYDVKM. The CDR3 runs 17 residues. CDR3 sequence: CASSHQRREPPKNIQYF. The CDR3 DNA follows: TGTGCCAGCAGTCATCAACGACGGGAGCCCCCCAAAAACATTCAGTACTTC.

This rearrangement joins TRBV4-3 to TRBJ2-2; 9 positions agree with TRBD1. V gave up 1 base and J gave up 2 bases; unmatched junction bases: 2. The germline V gene encodes CDR1 LGHNA and CDR2 YSLEER. This CDR3 is 16 amino acids long. The CDR3 loop is CASSQGTGVNTGELFF. CDR3 bases: TGCGCCAGCAGCCAAGGGACAGGGGTTAACACCGGGGAGCTGTTTTTT.

The V and J genes are TRBV7-2 and TRBJ1-2; D not certain. The CDR3 sequence is 16 residues long. The germline CDR1 and CDR2 sequences are SGHTA and FQGNSA. The V gene lost 3 bases and the J gene lost 4 bases, with 18 bases spanning the gap. CDR3 nucleotides: TGTGCCAGCAGCTTGGAAGGAGGGATCGCGGTCTATGGCTACACCTTC. Translating it yields CASSLEGGIAVYGYTF.

V and J are TRBV19 and TRBJ1-1; the D gene is possibly TRBD1 (6 bases). Germline lookup yields CDR1 LNHDA and CDR2 SQIVND (reference sequence). V was pared by 9 bases and J by 3 bases, with 17 bases between. This CDR3 region has 14 residues. The CDR3 sequence: CARCWGHLHTEAFF. The CDR3 DNA reads as TGTGCCAGATGTTGGGGACATTTGCACACTGAAGCTTTCTTT.

This clone was detected only once. The gene calls are TRBV27 and TRBJ2-1, with TRBD2 identical over 7 bases. CDR1 is MNHEY, CDR2 SMNVEV, per germline (reference sequence). The CDR3 length is 18 residues. V shed 1 base and J 4 bases; nucleotides not matched to a gene: 13. In nucleotides, the CDR3 is TGTGCCAGCAGTTTATTGTTCCCGGAGGGAGCGGGGTACAATGAGCAGTTCTTC. This translates into CASSLLFPEGAGYNEQFF.

This chain links TRBV2 with TRBJ2-1; 9 bases map to TRBD2. Looked up from germline, CDR1 is SNHLY and CDR2 is FYNNEI. The CDR3 runs 13 residues. V shed 11 bases, J shed 3 bases, and the junction held 5 bases outside the gene matches. CDR3 DNA: TGTGCCTCTGGGCGGGAGGGCTACAATGAGCAGTTCTTC. It encodes CASGREGYNEQFF.

This clone occurred a few times. This rearrangement joins TRBV7-9 to TRBJ2-7, with 10 positions matching TRBD1. The CDR3 is 17 residues long. Germline CDR1 is SEHNR and CDR2 is FQNEAQ (reference sequence). V lost 6 bases and J lost 1; bases outside the gene matches: 12. In DNA form, the CDR3 reads TGTGCCAGCAGGCCGACAAGACAGGGGGCTGGATCCTACGAGCAGTACTTC. Its protein product is CASRPTRQGAGSYEQYF.

This chain uses TRBV6-5 with TRBJ2-2; 9 nucleotides agree with TRBD2. Germline V gives CDR1 MNHEY, CDR2 SVGAGI. This CDR3 is 16 amino acids long. With V trimmed by 8 bases and J by 4 bases, 11 bases remained unmatched. This chain's CDR3 is CASCFSGSWVTGELFF. DNA for the CDR3: TGTGCCAGCTGTTTTAGCGGGAGCTGGGTCACCGGGGAGCTGTTTTTT.

The chain has TRBV16 and TRBJ1-3; a weak D match, TRBD1 (5 bases). The V gene lost 6 bases and the J gene lost 0 bases, with 12 bases spanning the gap. Germline V gene data show CDR1 as KGHSY and CDR2 as FQNENV. The CDR3 extends over 15 amino acids. This CDR3 reads CASSLQVYSGNTIYF. CDR3 nucleotide sequence: TGTGCCAGCAGTTTACAGGTTTACTCTGGAAACACCATATATTTT.

The chain combines TRBV21-1 with TRBJ2-7; the D call TRBD1 from the table was never checked on the DNA. TRBV21-1 is a listed pseudogene. The CDR3 totals 17 residues. The CDR3 DNA follows: TGTGCCAGCAGCCTATTCATGGGGTGGGACAAGTACTACGAGCAGTACTTC. Its protein is CASSLFMGWDKYYEQYF.